This TCR beta chain was recorded in a study of CD8+ T cells in alopecia areata (dated by TCRdb to 2016 to 2018). Turning to the overall study: Skin from C3H/HeJ donors with spontaneous alopecia (roughly 6-13 months old) was grafted onto female C3H/HeJ recipients aged roughly 6-11 weeks. In both human patients and the C3H/HeJ mouse model, the study applied high-throughput TCRbeta sequencing to look at T cell clonal expansion in alopecia areata. In humans, TCRbeta sequencing was performed on scalp tissue and on sorted CD4+ and CD8+ peripheral blood T cells from healthy controls and from patients with patchy or totalis/universalis alopecia areata. Clonality in the scalp was compared among normal scalp (n=4), patchy alopecia areata scalp (n=8), and alopecia totalis/universalis scalp (n=8). RNA was extracted with the PAXgene miRNA kit for fixed scalp, the miRNeasy kit for PBMCs, and the RNeasy kit for mouse skin. TCRbeta CDR3 regions were amplified by immunoSEQ multiplex PCR using 35 Vbeta forward and 13 Jbeta reverse primers.

Library generation was performed with the immunoSEQ multiplex PCR assay. For TCR sequencing, RNA was extracted from every sample and reverse transcribed into cDNA to serve as template. First-strand cDNA was synthesized with SuperScript III using a 2:1 mix of oligo-dT and random hexamers. A synthetic immune receptor repertoire was used to gauge amplification bias, and whatever bias remained was removed computationally. Sequencing of the libraries was done on Illumina HiSeq with 60 bp reads that cover the CDR3, reading from J toward V. The original pipeline was this. Raw reads were preprocessed for error removal, and CDR3 was defined according to IMGT conventions as running from the conserved cysteine to phenylalanine. Clonality was computed by normalizing Shannon entropy by log2 of the number of productive unique TCRs and subtracting the result from 1. Whether scalp clones were CD4 or CD8 was inferred by matching scalp TCRbeta sequences against CD4 and CD8 repertoires sorted from blood. TCRdb's version of the immuneACCESS table is confined to in-frame rearrangements and falls short of the full clone set. An unresolved V gene accounts for under half of the shortfall where checked; the remainder is of unknown origin. That table furnishes V, J and clone size, whereas the DNA furnished D and trimming. Here the sample lists some 110,000 clones, none seen once only. The ten top clones hold around 20% of the sample.

This clone was counted between two and nine times. Its antigen remains undetermined. Gene names, together with germline sequences, are murine for this receptor. The read halts 4 residues ahead of the CDR3 end, with the missing end drawn from the germline J gene. CDR1 and CDR2 are drawn from the germline V gene: NNHDY, SYVADS. Clipping removes 0 bases from V and 0 bases from J, with 5 as the unmatched junction base count. Its CDR3 holds 17 amino acids, cysteine through phenylalanine. Part of the CDR3 DNA is given, 39 bases translated from base 1. Results the study describes overall, beyond this receptor: Higher clonality and more expanded CD8+ clones were observed in lesional scalp than in normal scalp, particularly in alopecia totalis/universalis, a finding suggestive of antigenic drive. Scalp TCR repertoire analysis is complicated because resident alphabeta T cells in normal human skin are also sequenced, whereas mouse skin is dominated by gammadelta T cells. Compared with mice, TCR sequences shared between patients were less clear, possibly partly because of HLA diversity across the patient population.

This receptor was identified in a C3H/HeJ mouse with alopecia areata. The MHC haplotype carried by mice of this strain is H2-k. Sequenced input: lesional skin. The chain was built from TRBV13-3 and TRBJ2-2; the junction holds 7 bases that match TRBD2. The CDR3 amino acid sequence is: CASSDAVGGTNTGQLYF. The covered CDR3 bases are TGTGCCAGCAGTGATGCCGTGGGGGGAACAAACACCGGG.